These 19 T cell receptor beta chains came from one sample sequenced in a study of blood T cells in healthy people across ages. The use of a sample-barcoded 5' primer and a J-beta primer mix characterized a second PCR of roughly 6 to 11 cycles. A single record per CDR3 protein comes from TCRdb applying MiXCR to the 5' RACE reads. The repertoire holds over 300,000 distinct CDR3 sequences, 50% to 60% seen once, with 45% to 60% in the top ten. The sample consisted of blood. The receptors originated from a man in his fifties or sixties in good health.

V and J are TRBV6-2 or TRBV6-3 and TRBJ2-3; D remains unclear. Germline CDR1 reads MNHEY; CDR2 reads SVGEGT. Trimming took 2 bases from V and 6 from J, leaving 15 bases between them. The CDR3 has 15 amino acids. The CDR3 DNA reads as TGTGCCAGCAGTTACGAGCGACTTAGGCTGGATACGCAGTATTTT. Protein sequence: CASSYERLRLDTQYF.

V is TRBV20-1 and J is TRBJ2-6; 7 bases line up with TRBD1. CDR1 and CDR2 (germline): DFQATT, SNEGSKA (reference sequence). The CDR3 loop spans 16 amino acids. Trimming removed 6 bases from V and 2 bases from J; junction bases left unmatched: 10. CDR3 nucleotides: TGCAGTGCCCGGGACAGTTTTGGCCCTGGGGCCAACGTCCTGACTTTC. This sequence encodes CSARDSFGPGANVLTF.

This clonotype was observed a few times. The chain has TRBV4-3 and TRBJ2-1; 14 bases line up with TRBD2. The CDR3 runs 19 residues. CDR1 and CDR2 from the germline V gene are LGHNA and YSLEER. Trimming cost V 1 base and J 2 bases; bases outside gene matches: 7. The CDR3 sequence: CASSQAIRGLAGAYNEQFF. CDR3 nucleotides: TGCGCCAGCAGCCAAGCCATCCGGGGACTAGCGGGGGCCTACAATGAGCAGTTCTTC.

The J gene is TRBJ1-5, the V gene TRBV20-1; D call uncertain. V was trimmed by 0 bases and J by 0 bases, leaving 12 bases between them. Germline V gene sequence: CDR1 DFQATT, CDR2 SNEGSKA (reference sequence). This CDR3 spans 16 amino acids. The CDR3 protein is CSARDRGGNSNQPQHF. CDR3 nucleotides: TGCAGTGCTAGAGATCGAGGAGGGAATAGCAATCAGCCCCAGCATTTT.

The chain uses TRBV3-1 and TRBJ2-1, with 7 bases aligning to TRBD1. Unmatched junction bases numbered 3, after V lost 3 bases and J lost 7 bases. Germline assignment: CDR1 LGHDT and CDR2 YNNKEL (reference sequence). CDR3 length equals 13 residues. CDR3 in amino acids: CASSHSQGNEQFF. CDR3 nucleotides: TGTGCCAGCAGCCATTCACAGGGGAATGAGCAGTTCTTC.

The chain links TRBV9 to TRBJ2-2; the D is unclear. Germline CDR1 is SGDLS and CDR2 is YYNGEE. Trimming stripped 0 bases from V and 4 bases from J, with 7 bases between. The CDR3 runs 14 residues. CDR3: CASSVAAATGELFF. The CDR3 region has the DNA TGTGCCAGCAGCGTAGCGGCAGCCACCGGGGAGCTGTTTTTT.

The rearrangement joins TRBV20-1 to TRBJ2-1, with 10 positions matching TRBD2. J lost 3 bases, V lost 6 bases, and 5 bases had no gene match. CDR1 DFQATT and CDR2 SNEGSKA come from the germline V gene (reference sequence). The CDR3 has 14 residues. The CDR3 DNA reads TGCAGTGCCGAGCGGGAGGGCCTCTACAATGAGCAGTTCTTC. This translates into CSAEREGLYNEQFF.

The chain recombines TRBV3-1 with TRBJ2-5, with a possible D match to TRBD2 (5 bases). V lost 1 base and J lost 4, with 13 bases in between. Per the germline V gene, CDR1 is LGHDT and CDR2 is YNNKEL (reference sequence). CDR3 size: 15 residues. CDR3 in amino acids: CASSQGQVEGETQYF. DNA for the CDR3: TGTGCCAGCAGCCAAGGCCAGGTTGAGGGAGAGACCCAGTACTTC.

The CDR3 sequence is CASSPAGLAGMQYF. CDR3 in DNA: TGTGCCAGCAGCCCCGCCGGGCTAGCGGGGATGCAGTACTTC. The V and J genes are TRBV27 and TRBJ2-7; 9 bases align to TRBD2. With 6 bases clipped from V and 9 bases from J, the junction kept 12 bases outside the gene matches. The CDR3 consists of 14 residues. Germline V gene lookup returns CDR1 MNHEY and CDR2 SMNVEV (reference sequence).

This chain connects TRBV27 to TRBJ2-3; D is unclear. The CDR3 covers 14 residues. The V gene lost 4 bases and the J gene lost 0 bases, with 8 bases spanning the gap. Germline assignment: CDR1 MNHEY and CDR2 SMNVEV (reference sequence). The CDR3: CASSWAASTDTQYF. CDR3 nucleotide sequence: TGTGCCAGCAGTTGGGCAGCTAGCACAGATACGCAGTATTTT.

This clonotype was observed a few times. This chain connects TRBV4-2 to TRBJ2-7; TRBD1 matches 7 bases. V lost 0 bases, J lost 4 bases, and 15 bases stayed unmatched. This CDR3 comprises 18 residues. The germline V gene encodes CDR1 LGHNA and CDR2 YNFKEQ. The CDR3 spells CASSQEKGTAGGWYEQYF. The CDR3 DNA reads as TGTGCCAGCAGCCAAGAGAAGGGGACGGCAGGGGGATGGTACGAGCAGTACTTC.

In its sample, this clonotype was seen a few times. J is TRBJ2-1 and V is TRBV6-2 or TRBV6-3; D ambiguous. The V end lost 2 bases, the J end lost 9 bases, and 8 bases lay between the germline ends. This CDR3 spans 12 amino acids. Germline CDR1 MNHEY, CDR2 SVGEGT. CDR3 bases: TGTGCCAGCAGTTACAGAGCACGTGAGCAGTTCTTC. Amino acids: CASSYRAREQFF.

This clonotype was counted many times. The chain uses TRBV11-2 and TRBJ2-1; D is perhaps TRBD2 (6 bases). V gave up 3 bases and J gave up 7 bases, with 19 bases separating them. The CDR3 spans 16 residues. Germline lookup yields CDR1 SGHAT and CDR2 FQNNGV. In DNA, the CDR3 is TGTGCCAGCAGCTTCACGTTGGGACTCCTACAGAATGAGCAGTTCTTC. It translates to CASSFTLGLLQNEQFF.

Many counts were recorded for this clonotype. This chain uses TRBV6-4 with TRBJ2-3, with 9 bases that match TRBD2. Germline assignment: CDR1 MRHNA and CDR2 SNTAGT. The CDR3 consists of 17 residues. V dropped 3 bases and J dropped 14; count of bases not matched to a gene: 21. Here the CDR3 reads CASSEALVKAGGHPTYF. Written as DNA, the CDR3 is TGTGCCAGCAGTGAAGCCTTAGTAAAAGCGGGGGGACACCCTACGTATTTT.

The chain carries TRBV20-1 and TRBJ2-1; 8 nucleotides align to TRBD2. J gave up 7 bases and V 1 base, and 6 bases lay outside the gene matches. The CDR3 contains 14 residues. Germline loops: CDR1 DFQATT, CDR2 SNEGSKA (reference sequence). The CDR3 DNA is TGCAGTGCTAGAGCTTCTAGCGGGTCTAATGAGCAGTTCTTC. It codes for CSARASSGSNEQFF.

This clonotype was observed a handful of times. The chain employs TRBV4-1 and TRBJ2-5; 11 nucleotides line up with TRBD2. There are 17 residues in the CDR3. V trimming: 2 bases; J trimming: 5 bases; junction bases outside the gene matches: 10. CDR1 is MGHRA, CDR2 YSYEKL, per germline. The CDR3 sequence: CASSQTGTSGTGETQYF. The CDR3 DNA is TGCGCCAGCAGCCAAACCGGGACTAGCGGTACAGGGGAGACCCAGTACTTC.

The chain uses TRBV20-1 and TRBJ1-2; 7 positions agree with TRBD1. This CDR3 region has 14 residues. Germline V gene data show CDR1 as DFQATT and CDR2 as SNEGSKA (reference sequence). J gave up 1 base and V 4 bases, and 6 bases lay outside the gene matches. The CDR3 nucleotides are TGCAGTGCTACCAGACAGGGAGGTAACTATGGCTACACCTTC. It is translated as CSATRQGGNYGYTF.

This clonotype appeared a few times. The CDR3 here is CSAMDSSSYNSPLHF. The CDR3 DNA reads TGCAGTGCTATGGACAGTAGCTCCTATAATTCACCCCTCCACTTT. The chain uses TRBV20-1 and TRBJ1-6; D may be TRBD1 (6 bases). Trimming cost V 4 bases and J 0 bases, with 10 bases left between them. Germline loops: CDR1 DFQATT, CDR2 SNEGSKA (reference sequence). The CDR3 consists of 15 residues.

This clonotype has a count of ten or more. This chain links TRBV7-2 with TRBJ1-2, with 9 bases that match TRBD1. The CDR3 consists of 14 residues. Germline values: CDR1 SGHTA, CDR2 FQGNSA. The trim removed 7 bases at V and 3 bases at J, leaving 6 bases unmatched. The CDR3 here is CASTTRQGDYGYTF. The DNA of the CDR3 is TGTGCCAGCACCACTCGACAGGGGGACTATGGCTACACCTTC.